This T cell receptor (beta chain) was retrieved from a study of shared clonotypes between healthy human individuals. Comment on this clone: Its target is unknown.

Study results and caveats: Non-shared clonotypes had lower generation probabilities than clonotypes shared by all four sorted-subset donors. Sampling involved blood alone; tissue repertoires likely differ. With few donors, the genetic and exposure-history diversity represented was limited.

Here immunoSEQ multiplex PCR was the method, and the copy in TCRdb shows in-frame clones only, minus some. This table has some 2,000,000 clones, approximately 96% appearing once. Source material: naive CD4+ T cells sorted from blood. The subset denotes: CD45RA+ positively selected. This sequence originates from a man aged 18 to 29 in good health.

DNA of the CDR3: TGTGCCAGACAGGGATTAGGCTATCAACTGTTTTTT. This codes for CARQGLGYQLFF. The chain uses TRBV30 and TRBJ1-4, with 7 bases lining up with TRBD1. The germline V gene has CDR1 GTSNPN and CDR2 SVGIG (reference sequence). V shed 8 bases and J 12 bases; nucleotides not matched to a gene: 12. The CDR3 runs 12 residues.